This is a list of T cell receptor beta chains from one sample in a study of CD8 T cells in Susac syndrome. TCRdb recomputed calls from the immunoSEQ multiplex PCR reads with MiXCR, one row per CDR3 protein. The sample contains about 200,000 distinct CDR3 sequences, 85% to 95% of which appear only once. Sequenced material: CD4+ T cells from PBMCs. These receptors all come from a human donor in good health. CDR3s include the opening cysteine and the closing phenylalanine or tryptophan. A D gene is named only where the DNA matches it firmly. Not all rows give a size; the values are once, few, many and, for expanded clones, a class.

V gene: TRBV20-1
D gene: .
J gene: TRBJ1-2
clone size: once
CDR3 DNA: TGCAGTGCTAAGGGGTACTATGGCTACACCTTC
CDR3 protein: CSAKGYYGYTF

V gene: TRBV30
D gene: .
J gene: TRBJ2-1
clone size: once
CDR3 DNA: TGTGCCTGGGAAAGGACTTCGGCACACTACAATGAGCAGTTCTTC
CDR3 protein: CAWERTSAHYNEQFF

V gene: TRBV20-1
D gene: .
J gene: TRBJ2-3
clone size: .
CDR3 DNA: TGCAGTGCCCCGAGGGGGGATACGCAGTATTTT
CDR3 protein: CSAPRGDTQYF

V gene: TRBV20-1
D gene: TRBD1
J gene: TRBJ2-7
clone size: .
CDR3 DNA: TGCAGTGCTAGAGGGACAGGGGTGATCGAGCAGTACTTC
CDR3 protein: CSARGTGVIEQYF

V gene: TRBV27
D gene: TRBD1
J gene: TRBJ2-7
clone size: .
CDR3 DNA: TGTGCCAGCAGTTCCGGACAGGGGGTGAACGAGCAGTACTTC
CDR3 protein: CASSSGQGVNEQYF

V gene: TRBV29-1
D gene: TRBD1
J gene: TRBJ2-1
clone size: .
CDR3 DNA: TGCAGCGTTGAAGCGAGGGCAGGGGGCACCTACAATGAGCAGTTCTTC
CDR3 protein: CSVEARAGGTYNEQFF

V gene: TRBV20-1
D gene: .
J gene: TRBJ2-1
clone size: .
CDR3 DNA: TGCAGTGCTAGAGGCAGGAAAAATGAGCAGTTCTTC
CDR3 protein: CSARGRKNEQFF

V gene: TRBV27
D gene: TRBD1
J gene: TRBJ1-2
clone size: .
CDR3 DNA: TGTGCCAGCAGTTTCCGGGGACAGGAGCATGGCTACACCTTC
CDR3 protein: CASSFRGQEHGYTF

V gene: TRBV24-1
D gene: .
J gene: TRBJ1-1
clone size: .
CDR3 DNA: TGTGCCACCAGTGATTTCACAGGAACTGAAGCTTTCTTT
CDR3 protein: CATSDFTGTEAFF

V gene: TRBV5-4
D gene: TRBD1
J gene: TRBJ1-2
clone size: .
CDR3 DNA: TGTGCCAGCAGCTCATGGACAGGGTACTATGGCTACACCTTC
CDR3 protein: CASSSWTGYYGYTF

V gene: TRBV29-1
D gene: .
J gene: TRBJ1-1
clone size: once
CDR3 DNA: TGCAGCGTTGCCGCTACAAACACTGAAGCTTTCTTT
CDR3 protein: CSVAATNTEAFF

V gene: TRBV20-1
D gene: .
J gene: TRBJ2-4
clone size: .
CDR3 DNA: TGCAGCGTACTTCGATACTTAGCCAAAAACATTCAGTACTTC
CDR3 protein: CSVLRYLAKNIQYF

V gene: TRBV5-1
D gene: .
J gene: TRBJ2-2
clone size: .
CDR3 DNA: TGCGCCAGCAGCCAAACAACAGGGCCGGGAACCGGGGAGCTGTTTTTT
CDR3 protein: CASSQTTGPGTGELFF

V gene: TRBV12-3/TRBV12-4
D gene: .
J gene: TRBJ1-2
clone size: .
CDR3 DNA: TGTGCCAGCACTCTTAGGGGATCTGGCTACACCTTC
CDR3 protein: CASTLRGSGYTF

V gene: TRBV9
D gene: .
J gene: TRBJ1-2
clone size: .
CDR3 DNA: TGTGCCAGCAGCGTAGCGGGGAGAGGAACCGATAACTATGGCTACACCTTC
CDR3 protein: CASSVAGRGTDNYGYTF

V gene: TRBV10-3
D gene: .
J gene: TRBJ1-2
clone size: .
CDR3 DNA: TGTGCCATCAGTATGACAGCTTCGGACTATGGCTACACCTTC
CDR3 protein: CAISMTASDYGYTF

V gene: TRBV11-2
D gene: .
J gene: TRBJ2-1
clone size: .
CDR3 DNA: TGTGCCAGCAGCCCGAGGACGGGTGAGCAGTTCTTC
CDR3 protein: CASSPRTGEQFF

V gene: TRBV24-1
D gene: .
J gene: TRBJ2-5
clone size: .
CDR3 DNA: TGTGCCACCAGTGCGAAGGGGGGGCGGGAGACCCAGTACTTC
CDR3 protein: CATSAKGGRETQYF

V gene: TRBV4-3
D gene: .
J gene: TRBJ1-1
clone size: .
CDR3 DNA: TGCGCCAGCAGCCAAGATCCGCAGCGAACTGAAGCTTTCTTT
CDR3 protein: CASSQDPQRTEAFF

V gene: TRBV15
D gene: .
J gene: TRBJ1-2
clone size: .
CDR3 DNA: TGTGCCACCAGCAGAGATCGGAGGGGCGGGGGCTACACCTTC
CDR3 protein: CATSRDRRGGGYTF

V gene: TRBV3-1
D gene: .
J gene: TRBJ1-2
clone size: .
CDR3 DNA: TGTGCCAGCAGCCAACGGGGCTTATATGGCTACACCTTC
CDR3 protein: CASSQRGLYGYTF

V gene: TRBV29-1
D gene: .
J gene: TRBJ1-1
clone size: .
CDR3 DNA: TGCAGCGTTTGGTCCAATCTGAACACTGAAGCTTTCTTT
CDR3 protein: CSVWSNLNTEAFF

V gene: TRBV24-1
D gene: TRBD1
J gene: TRBJ2-1
clone size: .
CDR3 DNA: TGTGCCACCAGTGGCAGGGGGACCTACAATGAGCAGTTCTTC
CDR3 protein: CATSGRGTYNEQFF

V gene: TRBV4-3
D gene: .
J gene: TRBJ1-6
clone size: .
CDR3 DNA: TGCGCCAGCAGCGACAATGGACCCAGCAATTCACCCCTCCACTTT
CDR3 protein: CASSDNGPSNSPLHF

V gene: TRBV29-1
D gene: TRBD1
J gene: TRBJ1-2
clone size: .
CDR3 DNA: TGCAGCGTATGGACAGGGGGCAGCTATGGCTACACCTTC
CDR3 protein: CSVWTGGSYGYTF

V gene: TRBV25-1
D gene: .
J gene: TRBJ2-5
clone size: .
CDR3 DNA: TGTGCCAGCAGGAGGGGCCCGGGTGAGACCCAGTACTTC
CDR3 protein: CASRRGPGETQYF

V gene: TRBV29-1
D gene: TRBD2
J gene: TRBJ2-1
clone size: .
CDR3 DNA: TGCAGCGCAAGGTCCCCTGAACACCGCGGGAGGCACAATGAGCAGTTCTTC
CDR3 protein: CSARSPEHRGRHNEQFF

V gene: TRBV18
D gene: TRBD1
J gene: TRBJ2-3
clone size: .
CDR3 DNA: TGTGCCAGCTCAGGGGACAGCCCGTATACGCAGTATTTT
CDR3 protein: CASSGDSPYTQYF

V gene: TRBV5-1
D gene: TRBD1
J gene: TRBJ2-5
clone size: .
CDR3 DNA: TGCGCCACCTACTTGGGACAGGGTCCCCAAGAGACCCAGTACTTC
CDR3 protein: CATYLGQGPQETQYF

V gene: TRBV5-4
D gene: .
J gene: TRBJ1-5
clone size: few
CDR3 DNA: TGTGCCAGCAGCTACAGGGATAGCAATCAGCCCCAGCATTTT
CDR3 protein: CASSYRDSNQPQHF

V gene: TRBV6-1
D gene: .
J gene: TRBJ2-3
clone size: .
CDR3 DNA: TGTGCCAGCACCTTCGCCCGGGGGGCAGGTTTCAGTACGCAGTATTTT
CDR3 protein: CASTFARGAGFSTQYF

V gene: TRBV15
D gene: TRBD2
J gene: TRBJ2-1
clone size: .
CDR3 DNA: TGTGCCACCAGCAGAGATCTAAGAGCGGGAGAAGACAATGAGCAGTTCTTC
CDR3 protein: CATSRDLRAGEDNEQFF

V gene: TRBV5-1
D gene: TRBD1
J gene: TRBJ2-7
clone size: once
CDR3 DNA: TGCGCCAGCAGCTTGCCGCAGGGGGACGAGCAGTACTTC
CDR3 protein: CASSLPQGDEQYF

V gene: TRBV11-2
D gene: .
J gene: TRBJ2-2
clone size: .
CDR3 DNA: TGTGCCAGCAGGACTTCAGTGGTTTGGGGAGGCGGGGAGCTGTTTTTT
CDR3 protein: CASRTSVVWGGGELFF

V gene: TRBV12-3/TRBV12-4
D gene: .
J gene: TRBJ1-5
clone size: .
CDR3 DNA: TGTGCCAGCGGGGGGGGAACGCGTCAGCCCCAGCATTTT
CDR3 protein: CASGGGTRQPQHF

V gene: TRBV24-1
D gene: .
J gene: TRBJ2-1
clone size: .
CDR3 DNA: TGTGCCACCAGTGATTCCTTCGACGTAAAGCAGTTCTTC
CDR3 protein: CATSDSFDVKQFF

V gene: TRBV3-1
D gene: .
J gene: TRBJ1-5
clone size: .
CDR3 DNA: TGTGCCAGCAGCCAAGTAGGGAATCAGCCCCAGCATTTT
CDR3 protein: CASSQVGNQPQHF

V gene: TRBV20-1
D gene: TRBD2
J gene: TRBJ2-1
clone size: .
CDR3 DNA: TGCAGTGCTAGAGATTGGCGGGGGAACAATGAGCAGTTCTTC
CDR3 protein: CSARDWRGNNEQFF

V gene: TRBV11-3
D gene: .
J gene: TRBJ2-1
clone size: .
CDR3 DNA: TGTGCCAGCAGCTTAGGGCCCCCCGTCAATGAGCAGTTCTTC
CDR3 protein: CASSLGPPVNEQFF

V gene: TRBV29-1
D gene: TRBD2
J gene: TRBJ2-1
clone size: .
CDR3 DNA: TGCAGCGCTGCTCTAGCGGGGACGGTCAATGAGCAGCTCTTC
CDR3 protein: CSAALAGTVNEQLF

V gene: TRBV29-1
D gene: TRBD2
J gene: TRBJ2-1
clone size: .
CDR3 DNA: TGCAGCGGGGGAGTCGGGACTAGCGGGGTTAATGAGCAGTTCTTC
CDR3 protein: CSGGVGTSGVNEQFF

V gene: TRBV7-9
D gene: .
J gene: TRBJ2-3
clone size: .
CDR3 DNA: TGTGCCAGCAGCTTATTGGTCACAGATACGCAGTATTTT
CDR3 protein: CASSLLVTDTQYF

V gene: TRBV5-1
D gene: TRBD1
J gene: TRBJ1-2
clone size: .
CDR3 DNA: TGCGCCAGCAGCCCGGACAGGGGATCCTATGGCTACACCTTC
CDR3 protein: CASSPDRGSYGYTF

V gene: TRBV24-1
D gene: .
J gene: TRBJ2-1
clone size: .
CDR3 DNA: TGTGCCACCAGTGATGCCTCGAGGAGGGGGAATGAGCAGTTCTTC
CDR3 protein: CATSDASRRGNEQFF

V gene: TRBV15
D gene: .
J gene: TRBJ1-2
clone size: .
CDR3 DNA: TGTGCCACCAGCAGAGCAGCAGGAGGGGGCTACACCTTC
CDR3 protein: CATSRAAGGGYTF

V gene: TRBV4-3
D gene: TRBD2
J gene: TRBJ2-3
clone size: .
CDR3 DNA: TGCGCCAGCAGCCAAGCTATACTAGCGGGGGGGTCCGTAGATACGCAGTATTTT
CDR3 protein: CASSQAILAGGSVDTQYF

V gene: TRBV29-1
D gene: .
J gene: TRBJ2-2
clone size: .
CDR3 DNA: TGCAGCGCCGGGGCAGGTGTAGGTATCGCCGGGGAGCTGTTTTTT
CDR3 protein: CSAGAGVGIAGELFF

V gene: TRBV4-1
D gene: .
J gene: TRBJ2-3
clone size: .
CDR3 DNA: TGCGCCAGCAGCCAAGATTGGCCCACAGATACGCAGTATTTT
CDR3 protein: CASSQDWPTDTQYF

V gene: TRBV7-2
D gene: .
J gene: TRBJ2-1
clone size: .
CDR3 DNA: TGTGCCAGCAGCACTAGGACTGGGAGGTTTGGGGATGAGCAGTTCTTC
CDR3 protein: CASSTRTGRFGDEQFF

V gene: TRBV20-1
D gene: TRBD2
J gene: TRBJ2-1
clone size: once
CDR3 DNA: TGCAGTGCTAGTGAACTAGCGGGATGGTCCTACAATGAGCAGTTCTTC
CDR3 protein: CSASELAGWSYNEQFF